The 10 T cell receptor beta chains listed next were all sequenced from one sample in a study of neurological immune-mediated disorders. TCRdb used MiXCR to reprocess the 5' RACE reads, holding one entry per CDR3 protein. The sample lists more than 70,000 distinct CDR3 sequences; 10% to 13% were seen once. The sequencing sample was made of PBMCs. The receptors were sampled from a man aged 40-49 years in good health.

This clonotype was counted ten times or more. The chain uses TRBV12-3 or TRBV12-4 and TRBJ1-2; the D gene is possibly TRBD1 (5 bases). V was cut by 7 bases and J by 5 bases, with 8 bases left in between. The CDR3 totals 11 residues. In DNA, the CDR3 is TGTGCCAGCACGAGGGGATATGGCTACACCTTC. Its protein product is CASTRGYGYTF.

This clonotype was observed at least ten times. This chain joins TRBV6-5 and TRBJ2-5; D uncertain. V shed 2 bases and J shed 5 bases, with 9 bases lying between them. This CDR3 region has 13 residues. The germline V gene has CDR1 MNHEY and CDR2 SVGAGI. For the CDR3, the DNA is TGTGCCAGCAGTTACGCACCGACTGAGACCCAGTACTTC. This translates into CASSYAPTETQYF.

The chain uses TRBV15 and TRBJ2-1; D gene unclear. Trimming pared 3 bases from V and 0 bases from J, leaving 12 bases between. CDR3 length: 16 residues. The V gene's germline CDR1 is LNHNV and CDR2 YYDKDF (reference sequence). The DNA of the CDR3 is TGTGCCACCAGCAGCGCCTCTCGTTACTCCTACAATGAGCAGTTCTTC. It specifies CATSSASRYSYNEQFF.

Points on this clonotype: One junction end does not reproduce the germline sequence, and a read error may be involved. The chain recombines TRBV12-3 or TRBV12-4 with TRBJ1-2; D possibly corresponds to TRBD1 (6 bases). The CDR3 extends over 12 amino acids. The CDR3, as DNA: TGTGCCAGCAGTGGACAGAGCTATGGTTACACCTTC. Translation: CASSGQSYGYTF.

The genes are TRBV7-6 and TRBJ2-7; either TRBD1 or TRBD2 may fit D (5 bases each). This CDR3 is 14 amino acids long. Trimming removed 2 bases at V and 2 bases at J, with 10 bases between. Germline loops: CDR1 SGHVS, CDR2 FNYEAQ. For the CDR3, the DNA is TGTGCCAGCAGCTTAAGGGGAGATACCTACGAGCAGTACTTC. Translation gives CASSLRGDTYEQYF. The full variable domain, in which reference TRBV7-6 and TRBJ2-7 provide the parts outside the CDR3, is GAGVSQSPRYKVTKRGQDVALRCDPISGHVSLYWYRQALGQGPEFLTYFNYEAQQDKSGLPNDRFSAERPEGSISTLTIQRTEQRDSAMYRCASSLRGDTYEQYFGPGTRLTVT.

This clonotype occurred a few times. This chain joins TRBV9 and TRBJ2-1; 11 bases line up with TRBD2. The V and J ends lost 3 bases and 8 bases, in that order; junction bases with no gene match: 13. The germline V gene encodes CDR1 SGDLS and CDR2 YYNGEE. The CDR3 consists of 17 residues. The CDR3 nucleotides read TGTGCCAGCAGCGCGCCGGGACTAGCGGTGGTTGGGCATGAGCAGTTCTTC. Translated: CASSAPGLAVVGHEQFF. Using reference TRBV9 and TRBJ2-1 for the parts outside the CDR3, the full variable domain is DSGVTQTPKHLITATGQRVTLRCSPRSGDLSVYWYQQSLDQGLQFLIQYYNGEERAKGNILERFSAQQFPDLHSELNLSSLELGDSALYFCASSAPGLAVVGHEQFFGPGTRLTVL.

This clonotype was detected a few times. CDR3 in amino acids: CASSPDGQGSIQYF. The CDR3 region has the DNA TGTGCCAGCTCACCGGACGGACAGGGGAGCATTCAGTACTTC. The genes are TRBV18 and TRBJ2-4, with 9 bases lining up with TRBD1. The CDR3 runs 14 residues. CDR1 KGHSH and CDR2 LQKENI come from the germline V gene. With V trimmed by 3 bases and J by 9 bases, 6 bases remained unmatched.

This clonotype appeared a few times. The chain combines TRBV29-1 with TRBJ2-3; tentatively, D is TRBD2 (5 bases). This CDR3 has 13 residues. Between the trimmed V and J ends, which lost 5 bases and 1 base, there was a span of 10 bases. Looked up from germline, CDR1 is SQVTM and CDR2 is ANQGSEA. As DNA, the CDR3 is TGCAGCGTTACTCAGGAGGGCACAGATACGCAGTATTTT. It is translated as CSVTQEGTDTQYF.

In this sample, this clonotype turned up many times. CDR3: CASSSVIGVAYGYTF. The CDR3 DNA reads TGCGCCAGCAGCTCTGTGATAGGCGTGGCGTATGGCTACACCTTC. This chain connects TRBV5-1 to TRBJ1-2; D ambiguous. The CDR3 spans 15 residues. Germline CDR1 reads SGHRS; CDR2 reads YFSETQ. V was pared by 3 bases and J by 5 bases, with 17 bases between.

The table lists this clonotype with many counts. The chain is built from TRBV5-1 and TRBJ2-2; unclear D gene. The CDR3 contains 15 residues. Germline V gene lookup returns CDR1 SGHRS and CDR2 YFSETQ. V gave up 2 bases and J gave up 1 base, with 9 bases separating them. The chain's CDR3 is CASSFLTENTGELFF. As DNA, the CDR3 is TGCGCCAGCAGCTTCCTCACGGAGAACACCGGGGAGCTGTTTTTT. The whole variable domain, filled in from reference TRBV5-1 and TRBJ2-2, reads KAGVTQTPRYLIKTRGQQVTLSCSPISGHRSVSWYQQTPGQGLQFLFEYFSETQRNKGNFPGRFSGRQFSNSRSEMNVSTLELGDSALYLCASSFLTENTGELFFGEGSRLTVL.